These 5 T cell receptor beta chains originate from one sample sequenced in a study of cytomegalovirus exposure and HLA in healthy donors. PCR used 60 Vbeta primers and 13 Jbeta primers. Clones were sequenced by immunoSEQ multiplex PCR, and TCRdb holds only the in-frame ones, with some missing. The sample lists 110,000 or so clones, 60% to 80% occurring once. Sequencing input: PBMCs. These receptors were obtained from a woman aged 40 to 50 in good health and CMV-seropositive.

The gene calls are TRBV10-1 and TRBJ2-7; tentative D call: TRBD2 (7 bases). The germline V and J ends were trimmed by 5 bases and 0 bases, with 11 bases remaining between them. Germline loops: CDR1 WNHNN, CDR2 SYGVQD (reference sequence). The CDR3 sequence is 14 residues long. The CDR3: CASSTGRGSYEQYF. The CDR3 nucleotides are TGCGCCAGCAGTACAGGGAGGGGCTCCTACGAGCAGTACTTC.

CDR3 residues: CASSFPRDRVNGLEETQYF. CDR3 nucleotides: TGTGCCAGCAGCTTTCCGCGGGACAGGGTTAATGGCTTGGAGGAGACCCAGTACTTC. V and J are TRBV7-9 and TRBJ2-5; TRBD1 agrees at 9 bases. Germline-derived CDR1 and CDR2 are SEHNR and FQNEAQ (reference sequence). J lost 5 bases, V lost 3 bases, and 19 bases had no gene match. The CDR3 is made up of 19 amino acids.

The table lists this clone with a count of one. The chain links TRBV5-1 to TRBJ2-7, with 7 bases identical to TRBD2. CDR1 is SGHRS, CDR2 YFSETQ, per germline. The CDR3 loop spans 18 amino acids. V lost 0 bases and J lost 2; bases outside the gene matches: 14. CDR3 loop: CASSLGPSGRSSPYEQYF. The CDR3 region has the DNA TGCGCCAGCAGCTTGGGCCCTAGCGGACGATCTAGCCCCTACGAGCAGTACTTC.

The chain has TRBV7-9 and TRBJ2-1; TRBD2 matches 8 bases. Trimming took 5 bases from V and 0 from J; bases not matched to a gene: 6. CDR1 is SEHNR and CDR2 is FQNEAQ in the germline V gene (reference sequence). CDR3 size: 16 residues. CDR3 DNA sequence: TGTGCCAGCAGCCCCGCGAGCGGGAGCTCCTACAATGAGCAGTTCTTC. Its translation: CASSPASGSSYNEQFF.

V and J are TRBV29-1 and TRBJ1-1; the D is unclear. Per the germline V gene, CDR1 is SQVTM and CDR2 is ANQGSEA. V lost 7 bases, J lost 2 bases, and 14 bases lay in between. This CDR3 has 13 amino acids. CDR3 residues: CSERTFPNTEAFF. CDR3 DNA: TGCAGCGAGAGGACTTTCCCAAACACTGAAGCTTTCTTT.